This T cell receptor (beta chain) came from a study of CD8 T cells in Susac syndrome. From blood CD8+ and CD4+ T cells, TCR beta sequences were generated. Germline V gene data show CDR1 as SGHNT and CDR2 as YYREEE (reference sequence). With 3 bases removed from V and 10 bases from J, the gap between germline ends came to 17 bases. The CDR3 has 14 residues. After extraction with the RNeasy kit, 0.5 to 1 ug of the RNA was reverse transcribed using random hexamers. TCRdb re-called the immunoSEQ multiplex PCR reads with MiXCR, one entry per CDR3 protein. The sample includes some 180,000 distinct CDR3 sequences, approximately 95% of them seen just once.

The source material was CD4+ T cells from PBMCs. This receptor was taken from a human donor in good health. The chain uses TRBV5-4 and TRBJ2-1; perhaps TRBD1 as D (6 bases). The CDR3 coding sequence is TGTGCCAGCAGCTGGGGCTCCCGGGACATAGAGCAGTTCTTC. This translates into CASSWGSRDIEQFF.